Listed here is a single T cell receptor (beta chain). This clone was seen only once. Its antigen remains unidentified. There are no base qualities to consult, and no much larger clone falls within one base. From the cysteine up to the phenylalanine, the CDR3 has a length of 15 residues. Only the CDR3 region is kept as DNA, spanning 45 bases read in frame from base 1. CDR1 SGDLS and CDR2 YYNGEE are derived from the germline V gene. V trim: 3 bases; J trim: 6 bases; unmatched bases: 8. The sample comes from a study of shared clonotypes between healthy human individuals (dated by TCRdb to between 2020 and 2021). Study-wide context: A couple of women and three men aged 18 to 49 years were included in the cohort. For each donor, CD4 naive and CD4 memory were each given three plates, CD8 naive was given two plates, and CD8 memory was given one plate. Blood TCR repertoires of about 5 healthy adults were deeply sequenced to estimate repertoire size and the extent of clonotype sharing between individuals. Different laboratories and diverse techniques were used to prepare libraries and sequence TCR repertoires, to increase sequencing depth and limit assay-specific biases. Each donor's leukapheresis produced roughly between roughly 0.85 and 9 billion PBMCs.

The study at large found these results: Only blood was sampled, and tissue TCR repertoires likely differ from those in blood. Pairwise subsampling led to the expectation that sequencing depth would affect the degree of clonotype sharing among donors. Naive subsets generally had larger estimated clonotype richness than memory subsets did. Rarefaction of sorted-subset datasets indicated incomplete sequencing despite the large sequencing depth. The genetic and exposure-history diversity represented was limited by the small number of donors. About 5% of naive CD4, around 3.6% of naive CD8, 2.3% of memory CD4, and roughly 0.4% of memory CD8 clonotypes were shared across four donors. Higher generation probabilities were observed for clonotypes shared by all four sorted-subset donors than for non-shared clonotypes.

TCR CDR3 regions were amplified from genomic DNA by multiplex PCR using the deep immunoSEQ assay. Genomic DNA extracted from each cell subset was distributed evenly over all wells of several immunoSEQ 96-well plates, and each plate served as one replicate. Each replicate PCR for sorted subsets received about 220 ng genomic DNA, equal to around 32,000 T cell genomes. Purified libraries were quantified with a Qubit 3.0 fluorometer, sized on a Bioanalyzer 2100, and re-quantified with the KAPA Library Quantification kit. A separate single-read 150-cycle Illumina NextSeq 550 flow cell was used to sequence each immunoSEQ 96-well plate. The source study handled its data this way. Because only junctional sequences without quality scores were contained in the immunoSEQ output, filtering matching that applied to full-length reads could not be performed. Sequences were annotated with PyIR, a Python wrapper for IgBLAST v1.9, using IMGT germline references to assign V/J genes and CDR3. Reads with weak V/J assignments (E-value above 1e-6), missing CDR3, stop codons, out-of-frame junctions, or ambiguous translated residues were removed. V3J clonotypes were defined by identical inferred V gene, J gene, and CDR3 amino acid sequence. Percentage overlap between repertoires was calculated by dividing the number of shared unique clonotypes by the size of the smaller repertoire. Repertoire richness was assessed with RTK rarefaction, the Chao1 estimator, and Recon v2.1 estimates of unobserved clonotypes. Generation probabilities for all TCRbeta clonotypes obtained by the gDNA method from a handful of donors were computed using OLGA. Entries here come from immuneACCESS through TCRdb and include only in-frame sequences with V and J called. Some clones fail to appear in such tables; in the studies checked, an unresolved V gene covers under half of the shortfall, and the cause of the remainder is unknown. V and J calls and clone size follow that table, whereas D and trimming were derived from the DNA. Within this sample are over 2 million clones, with roughly 94% of them counted one time only. The ten biggest clones cover around 1.1% of the sample.

CD8 naive samples consisted of CD45RO-negative cells that were positively selected for CCR7, yielding a CD45RA+CCR7+ population without TemRA cells. Donors were healthy HIV-negative adults with no recently reported acute infections or vaccinations. All donors were Caucasian adults living in Nashville, Tennessee, USA. Blood was collected by leukapheresis, and PBMCs were isolated by Ficoll-Histopaque density gradient centrifugation and then cryopreserved in liquid nitrogen vapor phase. Purity and quantity of every magnetically sorted T cell population were checked by analytical flow cytometry. Each sorted fraction had its genomic DNA isolated and then quantified by UV absorbance on a Nanodrop 2000c.

The chain is assembled from TRBV9 and TRBJ2-1; 8 central nucleotides agree with TRBD2. The receptor comes from a young man in good health. The sequenced sample was naive CD8+ T cells sorted from blood. This sample's cell subset or site label indicates: CD45RA+CCR7+. CDR3 sequence: CASSAPTSERNEQFF. Here is the DNA: TGTGCCAGCAGCGCGCCGACTAGCGAGCGCAATGAGCAGTTCTTC.